The rows below give T cell receptor beta chains drawn from one sample of a study of blood T cells in healthy people across ages. From the 5' RACE reads, TCRdb called clonotypes with MiXCR, one entry per CDR3 protein. The sample yields roughly 800,000 distinct CDR3 sequences, roughly 64% seen once. Input material: blood. These receptors all stem from a man aged 30 to 45 in good health. The CDR3 runs from the conserved cysteine through the conserved F or W. The D gene is left open where the match is weak. Some rows have no size entry. The others give once, few or many, or a class for an expanded clone.

V gene: TRBV15; D gene: TRBD2; clone size: NA; J gene: TRBJ2-5; CDR3 protein: CATSLRLAGVVVETQYF; CDR3 DNA: TGTGCCACCAGCCTCAGACTAGCGGGGGTAGTAGTGGAGACCCAGTACTTC
V gene: TRBV20-1; D gene: NA; clone size: few; J gene: TRBJ2-4; CDR3 protein: CSATGQRKNIQYF; CDR3 DNA: TGCAGTGCCACGGGACAACGCAAAAACATTCAGTACTTC
V gene: TRBV7-2; D gene: TRBD1; clone size: few; J gene: TRBJ2-3; CDR3 protein: CASSHPWDRGGNTQYF; CDR3 DNA: TGTGCCAGCAGCCACCCCTGGGACAGGGGGGGAAATACGCAGTATTTT
V gene: TRBV29-1; D gene: TRBD2; clone size: NA; J gene: TRBJ2-3; CDR3 protein: CSVTTSGSLDTQYF; CDR3 DNA: TGCAGCGTTACGACTAGCGGGAGTTTGGATACGCAGTATTTT
V gene: TRBV7-3; D gene: NA; clone size: NA; J gene: TRBJ2-1; CDR3 protein: CASSLDWGSEQFF; CDR3 DNA: TGTGCCAGCAGCTTAGATTGGGGGAGTGAGCAGTTCTTC
V gene: TRBV20-1; D gene: TRBD1; clone size: NA; J gene: TRBJ2-3; CDR3 protein: CSARDRVGTDTQYF; CDR3 DNA: TGCAGTGCTAGGGACAGGGTCGGGACAGATACGCAGTATTTT
V gene: TRBV2; D gene: TRBD1; clone size: NA; J gene: TRBJ1-2; CDR3 protein: CASSEGGQGAYGYTF; CDR3 DNA: TGTGCCAGCAGTGAAGGGGGACAGGGAGCCTATGGCTACACCTTC
V gene: TRBV6-6; D gene: TRBD2; clone size: few; J gene: TRBJ2-5; CDR3 protein: CAGSAGQETQYF; CDR3 DNA: TGTGCCGGATCAGCGGGGCAAGAGACCCAGTACTTC
V gene: TRBV7-9; D gene: NA; clone size: few; J gene: TRBJ2-1; CDR3 protein: CAYWEENYNEQFF; CDR3 DNA: TGTGCCTACTGGGAGGAAAACTACAATGAGCAGTTCTTC
V gene: TRBV27; D gene: NA; clone size: few; J gene: TRBJ2-7; CDR3 protein: CASSFRPSYEQYF; CDR3 DNA: TGTGCCAGCAGTTTCCGTCCCTCCTACGAGCAGTACTTC
V gene: TRBV6-1; D gene: TRBD1; clone size: once; J gene: TRBJ2-7; CDR3 protein: CASSEGQVFHEQYF; CDR3 DNA: TGTGCCAGCAGTGAGGGACAGGTTTTCCACGAGCAGTACTTC
V gene: TRBV5-1; D gene: NA; clone size: few; J gene: TRBJ2-5; CDR3 protein: CASKSETGETQYF; CDR3 DNA: TGCGCCAGCAAATCAGAGACGGGTGAGACCCAGTACTTC
V gene: TRBV29-1; D gene: NA; clone size: NA; J gene: TRBJ1-2; CDR3 protein: CSAMPGGNYGYTF; CDR3 DNA: TGCAGCGCTATGCCGGGGGGTAACTATGGCTACACCTTC
V gene: TRBV21-1; D gene: NA; clone size: once; J gene: TRBJ1-2; CDR3 protein: CASSKDPELYGYTF; CDR3 DNA: TGTGCCAGCAGCAAAGATCCCGAACTCTATGGCTACACCTTC
V gene: TRBV6-6; D gene: NA; clone size: NA; J gene: TRBJ2-7; CDR3 protein: CASSARAYEQYF; CDR3 DNA: TGTGCCAGCAGTGCTCGGGCTTACGAGCAGTACTTC
V gene: TRBV24-1; D gene: NA; clone size: few; J gene: TRBJ2-7; CDR3 protein: CATSGYPLYEQYF; CDR3 DNA: TGTGCCACCAGTGGGTACCCATTATACGAGCAGTACTTC
V gene: TRBV3-1; D gene: NA; clone size: NA; J gene: TRBJ2-7; CDR3 protein: CASSQTDGVNEQYF; CDR3 DNA: TGTGCCAGCAGCCAGACCGATGGGGTTAACGAGCAGTACTTC
V gene: TRBV29-1; D gene: NA; clone size: NA; J gene: TRBJ2-7; CDR3 protein: CSVVQGREQYF; CDR3 DNA: TGCAGCGTGGTACAGGGGAGGGAGCAGTACTTC
V gene: TRBV29-1; D gene: NA; clone size: NA; J gene: TRBJ1-5; CDR3 protein: CSVAGSPNQPQHF; CDR3 DNA: TGCAGCGTTGCCGGAAGCCCTAATCAGCCCCAGCATTTT
V gene: TRBV2; D gene: TRBD2; clone size: NA; J gene: TRBJ2-5; CDR3 protein: CASSWASGGLETQYF; CDR3 DNA: TGTGCCAGCAGTTGGGCTAGCGGGGGGTTGGAGACCCAGTACTTC
V gene: TRBV20-1; D gene: NA; clone size: NA; J gene: TRBJ2-1; CDR3 protein: CSQASDYNEQFF; CDR3 DNA: TGCAGCCAGGCAAGCGACTACAATGAGCAGTTCTTC
V gene: TRBV3-1; D gene: NA; clone size: NA; J gene: TRBJ2-1; CDR3 protein: CASSARGTGPGDEQFF; CDR3 DNA: TGTGCCAGCAGCGCAAGGGGGACGGGACCTGGGGATGAGCAGTTCTTC
V gene: TRBV20-1; D gene: TRBD2; clone size: NA; J gene: TRBJ2-3; CDR3 protein: CSARVAGGPADTQYF; CDR3 DNA: TGCAGTGCTAGAGTGGCGGGGGGGCCCGCAGATACGCAGTATTTT
V gene: TRBV4-3; D gene: NA; clone size: many; J gene: TRBJ2-7; CDR3 protein: CASSQERWGSSYEQYF; CDR3 DNA: TGCGCCAGCAGCCAAGAACGCTGGGGGAGCTCCTACGAGCAGTACTTC
V gene: TRBV20-1; D gene: TRBD2; clone size: NA; J gene: TRBJ2-7; CDR3 protein: CSARSGNSYEQYF; CDR3 DNA: TGCAGTGCTAGGAGCGGGAACTCCTACGAGCAGTACTTC
V gene: TRBV6-5; D gene: TRBD2; clone size: NA; J gene: TRBJ2-5; CDR3 protein: CASSDGLAGGQYF; CDR3 DNA: TGTGCCAGCAGTGACGGGTTAGCGGGAGGACAGTACTTC
V gene: TRBV20-1; D gene: NA; clone size: many; J gene: TRBJ2-1; CDR3 protein: CSARDGYNEQFF; CDR3 DNA: TGCAGTGCTAGAGATGGCTACAATGAGCAGTTCTTC
V gene: TRBV12-3/TRBV12-4; D gene: NA; clone size: NA; J gene: TRBJ1-2; CDR3 protein: CASSLQAGAYGYTF; CDR3 DNA: TGTGCCAGCAGTTTACAGGCAGGAGCTTATGGCTACACCTTC
V gene: TRBV20-1; D gene: NA; clone size: once; J gene: TRBJ1-2; CDR3 protein: CSARSGNNYGYTF; CDR3 DNA: TGCAGTGCCAGGTCAGGGAATAACTATGGCTACACCTTC
V gene: TRBV15; D gene: TRBD1; clone size: NA; J gene: TRBJ1-2; CDR3 protein: CATSRGQGLNYGYTF; CDR3 DNA: TGTGCCACCAGCAGAGGACAGGGACTTAACTATGGCTACACCTTC
V gene: TRBV6-2/TRBV6-3; D gene: TRBD1; clone size: NA; J gene: TRBJ2-7; CDR3 protein: CASSSTWTGERTYEQYF; CDR3 DNA: TGTGCCAGCAGTTCCACGTGGACAGGGGAGAGGACCTACGAGCAGTACTTC
V gene: TRBV20-1; D gene: NA; clone size: few; J gene: TRBJ2-3; CDR3 protein: CSASSPTPDTQYF; CDR3 DNA: TGCAGTGCTAGTTCGCCAACCCCAGATACGCAGTATTTT
V gene: TRBV20-1; D gene: NA; clone size: NA; J gene: TRBJ1-4; CDR3 protein: CSASSWEREGKLFF; CDR3 DNA: TGCAGTGCTAGTTCGTGGGAGAGGGAGGGAAAACTGTTTTTT
V gene: TRBV6-6; D gene: NA; clone size: NA; J gene: TRBJ1-4; CDR3 protein: CASKRTMENEKLFF; CDR3 DNA: TGTGCCAGCAAACGGACCATGGAAAATGAAAAACTGTTTTTT
V gene: TRBV9; D gene: TRBD2; clone size: NA; J gene: TRBJ2-7; CDR3 protein: CASSVESGSSYEQYF; CDR3 DNA: TGTGCCAGCAGCGTAGAAAGCGGGAGCTCCTACGAGCAGTACTTC
V gene: TRBV7-2; D gene: NA; clone size: few; J gene: TRBJ1-2; CDR3 protein: CASSLAAASGYTF; CDR3 DNA: TGTGCCAGCAGCTTAGCCGCGGCCTCGGGCTACACCTTC
V gene: TRBV4-3; D gene: TRBD1; clone size: NA; J gene: TRBJ2-5; CDR3 protein: CASSQDRIPRGPQYF; CDR3 DNA: TGCGCCAGCAGCCAAGATCGTATACCAAGGGGGCCCCAGTACTTC
V gene: TRBV6-6; D gene: NA; clone size: NA; J gene: TRBJ2-7; CDR3 protein: CASSRNGRYEQYF; CDR3 DNA: TGTGCCAGCAGCCGAAATGGGCGGTACGAGCAGTACTTC
V gene: TRBV5-5; D gene: NA; clone size: few; J gene: TRBJ2-7; CDR3 protein: CASSPDTGFEQYF; CDR3 DNA: TGTGCCAGCAGCCCAGACACAGGGTTCGAGCAGTACTTC
V gene: TRBV18; D gene: NA; clone size: few; J gene: TRBJ1-1; CDR3 protein: CASSPDRQTEAFF; CDR3 DNA: TGTGCCAGCTCACCTGACAGGCAGACTGAAGCTTTCTTT
V gene: TRBV4-3; D gene: NA; clone size: NA; J gene: TRBJ1-5; CDR3 protein: CAGSQEGRGNQPQHF; CDR3 DNA: TGCGCCGGCAGCCAAGAAGGTAGAGGTAATCAGCCCCAGCATTTT
V gene: TRBV5-1; D gene: NA; clone size: NA; J gene: TRBJ2-7; CDR3 protein: CASSLTSGTFEQYF; CDR3 DNA: TGCGCCAGCAGCTTGACTTCGGGGACTTTCGAGCAGTACTTC
V gene: TRBV11-2; D gene: NA; clone size: NA; J gene: TRBJ2-7; CDR3 protein: CASSLAPYSYNEQYF; CDR3 DNA: TGTGCCAGCAGCTTAGCTCCGTACTCCTACAATGAGCAGTACTTC
V gene: TRBV7-9; D gene: NA; clone size: NA; J gene: TRBJ2-7; CDR3 protein: CASSLGPAGFYEQYF; CDR3 DNA: TGTGCCAGCAGCTTAGGCCCGGCGGGGTTCTACGAGCAGTACTTC
V gene: TRBV20-1; D gene: NA; clone size: few; J gene: TRBJ1-2; CDR3 protein: CSAQREGGYTF; CDR3 DNA: TGCAGTGCCCAGAGGGAGGGAGGCTACACCTTC
V gene: TRBV29-1; D gene: NA; clone size: NA; J gene: TRBJ2-1; CDR3 protein: CSVEPRLDEQFF; CDR3 DNA: TGCAGCGTTGAACCCAGACTAGATGAGCAGTTCTTC
V gene: TRBV7-9; D gene: TRBD1; clone size: NA; J gene: TRBJ2-2; CDR3 protein: CASMRWTGDQTGELFF; CDR3 DNA: TGTGCCAGCATGCGGTGGACAGGGGACCAGACCGGGGAGCTGTTTTTT
V gene: TRBV6-2/TRBV6-3; D gene: NA; clone size: NA; J gene: TRBJ2-3; CDR3 protein: CASSYSAGALTDTQYF; CDR3 DNA: TGTGCCAGCAGTTACTCGGCGGGGGCTCTCACAGATACGCAGTATTTT
V gene: TRBV7-9; D gene: NA; clone size: NA; J gene: TRBJ2-5; CDR3 protein: CASSPPRRSPSQETQYF; CDR3 DNA: TGTGCCAGCAGTCCCCCCCGACGGTCCCCTTCGCAAGAGACCCAGTACTTC